The 2 T cell receptor beta chains listed next were all sequenced from one sample in a study of glioma-infiltrating T cells after dendritic cell vaccination. Using immunoSEQ multiplex PCR, the repertoire was profiled, and TCRdb retains in-frame clones only, with some absent. The sample lists about 67,000 clones, 65% to 90% seen once, with 7.9% in the top ten. The input for sequencing was blood, taken before dendritic cell vaccination. Receptors originate from a human donor with glioblastoma.

The V call is TRBV2, the J call TRBJ2-7, with D possibly TRBD2 on 5 matching bases. CDR3 length equals 15 residues. The germline gives CDR1 SNHLY, CDR2 FYNNEI. V lost 6 bases to trimming and J lost 2 bases, with 17 bases between them. The CDR3 coding sequence is TGTGCCAGCAGCCCAGATGGCCCAGCGGCCTACGAGCAGTACTTC. Translation: CASSPDGPAAYEQYF. The variable domain in full, with the rest retrieved from reference TRBV2 and TRBJ2-7, is EPEVTQTPSHQVTQMGQEVILRCVPISNHLYFYWYRQILGQKVEFLVSFYNNEISEKSEIFDDQFSVERPDGSNFTLKIRSTKLEDSAMYFCASSPDGPAAYEQYFGPGTRLTVT.

The chain has TRBV15 and TRBJ2-3, with 11 positions matching TRBD2. This CDR3 has 17 amino acids. From germline, CDR1 is LNHNV and CDR2 YYDKDF (reference sequence). V was pared by 1 base and J by 5 bases, with 8 bases of the junction left unmatched. CDR3 bases: TGTGCCACCAGCAGAGGGCTAGCGGGGGGCGGGTTAGATACGCAGTATTTT. Translating gives CATSRGLAGGGLDTQYF. The full variable domain, its missing parts supplied by reference TRBV15 and TRBJ2-3, is DAMVIQNPRYQVTQFGKPVTLSCSQTLNHNVMYWYQQKSSQAPKLLFHYYDKDFNNEADTPDNFQSRRPNTSFCFLDIRSPGLGDTAMYLCATSRGLAGGGLDTQYFGPGTRLTVL.